This T cell receptor (beta chain) was found in a study of shared clonotypes between healthy human individuals. Germline trimming cut 8 bases from V and 5 bases from J; bases unmatched to any gene: 7. Germline assignment: CDR1 MNHEY and CDR2 SVGAGI. The CDR3 spans 13 residues. The method was immunoSEQ multiplex PCR; TCRdb's version includes in-frame clones alone and lacks a portion of them. The repertoire holds some 2 million clones, with about 95% as singletons. The V gene is TRBV6-5, the J gene TRBJ1-2, with 8 bases matching TRBD1. Sequencing was performed on naive CD4+ T cells sorted from blood. Subset: CD45RA+ positively selected. The TCR comes from a man aged 18 to 30 in good health. The CDR3 region is CASRSDRGYGYTF. The CDR3 DNA is TGTGCCAGCCGATCCGACAGGGGATATGGCTACACCTTC.